What follows is one T cell receptor beta chain and its context. The sample originates from a study of long-term antiretroviral therapy in people with HIV. Investigators performed immunoSEQ version v3.0 at survey level. Sequencing was performed with immunoSEQ multiplex PCR; in TCRdb, only in-frame clones are kept and a portion is missing. The table has fewer than 55,000 clones, nearly 95% seen once. The germline V gene has CDR1 SGDLS and CDR2 YYNGEE. V was pared by 0 bases and J by 3 bases, with 5 bases of the junction left unmatched. The CDR3 has 15 amino acids. The specimen was unsorted PBMCs, collected 3.7 years after starting antiretroviral therapy. This rearrangement joins TRBV9 to TRBJ1-1; 7 nucleotides align to TRBD1. The TCR was taken from a woman in her fifties or sixties with HIV. The CDR3 DNA is TGTGCCAGCAGCGTAGGAGGGGGCGCGGACACTGAAGCTTTCTTT. It is translated as CASSVGGGADTEAFF.